A single sample gave rise to the 26 T cell receptor beta chains below, sequenced in a study of blood T cell repertoires in COVID-19. Profiling relied on immunoSEQ multiplex PCR, and the TCRdb table lists in-frame clones only, not all of them. The sample lists about 190,000 clones, around nine tenths occurring once. Source material: peripheral blood. The receptors stem from a middle-aged man with acute or convalescent COVID-19.

This clone was seen only once. The chain joins TRBV18 to TRBJ1-2; 8 nucleotides match TRBD1. Germline CDR1 and CDR2: KGHSH and LQKENI. With V trimmed by 3 bases and J by 6 bases, 15 bases remained unmatched. This CDR3 spans 17 amino acids. The CDR3 is CASSPDLDRAVSDGYTF. Written as DNA, the CDR3 is TGTGCCAGCTCACCCGACCTGGACAGGGCGGTATCGGATGGCTACACCTTC. Drawing the rest from reference TRBV18 and TRBJ1-2, the complete variable domain is NAGVMQNPRHLVRRRGQEARLRCSPMKGHSHVYWYRQLPEEGLKFMVYLQKENIIDESGMPKERFSAEFPKEGPSILRIQQVVRGDSAAYFCASSPDLDRAVSDGYTFGSGTRLTVV.

This chain joins TRBV21-1 and TRBJ1-1; whether TRBD1, the table's D call, matches the DNA was not checked. TRBV21-1 is a listed pseudogene. The CDR3 sequence is 15 residues long. The CDR3 nucleotides are TGTGCCAGCAGCAGGGGACAGGGCCCGAACACTGAAGCTTTCTTT. Amino acids: CASSRGQGPNTEAFF.

This chain uses TRBV10-2 with TRBJ2-7; D remains ambiguous. Germline loops: CDR1 WSHSY, CDR2 SAAADI. Trimming stripped 4 bases from V and 6 bases from J, with 7 bases between. The CDR3 spans 11 residues. CDR3 loop: CASSVASEQYF. The CDR3 DNA is TGCGCCAGCAGTGTTGCGAGCGAGCAGTACTTC.

V usage is TRBV7-9 and J usage is TRBJ1-2; 8 nucleotides agree with TRBD1. CDR1 and CDR2 (germline): SEHNR, FQNEAQ (reference sequence). The CDR3 totals 14 residues. The J segment lost 6 bases and the V segment lost 1 base, leaving 4 bases of the junction unmatched. The CDR3 reads CASSLVTGADGYTF. The CDR3 DNA sequence: TGTGCCAGCAGCTTAGTGACAGGGGCGGATGGCTACACCTTC.

The CDR3 nucleotides are TGTGCCAGCAGCGGGGACAGGGAAAGTCAGGGAGCCGGGGAGCTGTTTTTT. Translation gives CASSGDRESQGAGELFF. The V gene is TRBV5-4, the J gene TRBJ2-2; 9 positions match TRBD1. This CDR3 is 17 amino acids long. Germline loops: CDR1 SGHNT, CDR2 YYREEE (reference sequence). V shed 4 bases and J 6 bases; nucleotides not matched to a gene: 13.

The rearrangement joins TRBV5-6 to TRBJ2-1; TRBD2 matches 9 bases. With V trimmed by 1 base and J by 0 bases, 2 bases remained unmatched. CDR3 length equals 16 residues. The germline gives CDR1 SGHDT, CDR2 YYEEEE. The CDR3 nucleotides read TGTGCCAGCAGCTTGTGGCGGGGGGGCTCCTACAATGAGCAGTTCTTC. It is translated as CASSLWRGGSYNEQFF.

The chain uses TRBV11-2 and TRBJ1-1; the D is unclear. CDR3 length equals 13 residues. Germline CDR1 SGHAT, CDR2 FQNNGV. V dropped 5 bases and J dropped 3 bases, with 10 bases sitting between them. Here the CDR3 reads CASSLRVYTEAFF. For the CDR3, the DNA is TGTGCCAGCAGCCTTCGGGTGTACACTGAAGCTTTCTTT.

The rearrangement links TRBV18 to TRBJ1-5, with D tentatively TRBD1 (6 bases). This CDR3 is built from 16 residues. Germline values: CDR1 KGHSH, CDR2 LQKENI. V was pared by 2 bases and J by 3 bases, with 14 bases between. The CDR3 DNA reads as TGTGCCAGCTCACCAGGGGGCGGGCCGTTCAATCAGCCCCAGCATTTT. Residues: CASSPGGGPFNQPQHF.

V gene TRBV2 combines with J gene TRBJ1-3; 10 bases agree with TRBD1. The V segment lost 4 bases and the J segment 4 bases; nucleotides outside the gene matches: 4. CDR1 SNHLY and CDR2 FYNNEI come from the germline V gene. The CDR3 has 15 residues. CDR3 in DNA: TGTGCCAGCAGTGCCAGACAGGGGGCAGGAAACACCATATATTTT. Translating it yields CASSARQGAGNTIYF. Together with reference TRBV2 and TRBJ1-3, the CDR3 gives the full variable domain: EPEVTQTPSHQVTQMGQEVILRCVPISNHLYFYWYRQILGQKVEFLVSFYNNEISEKSEIFDDQFSVERPDGSNFTLKIRSTKLEDSAMYFCASSARQGAGNTIYFGEGSWLTVV.

This chain links TRBV7-8 with TRBJ2-3, with 7 bases lining up with TRBD1. The germline V gene encodes CDR1 SGHVS and CDR2 FQNEAQ. This CDR3 region has 15 residues. The ends lost 5 bases at V and 1 base at J; junction bases unmatched: 6. The CDR3 region has the DNA TGTGCCAGCAGCCTAAACAGGGGTGGCACAGATACGCAGTATTTT. As protein: CASSLNRGGTDTQYF. The variable domain in full, with the rest retrieved from reference TRBV7-8 and TRBJ2-3, is GAGVSQSPRYKVAKRGQDVALRCDPISGHVSLFWYQQALGQGPEFLTYFQNEAQLDKSGLPSDRFFAERPEGSVSTLKIQRTQQEDSAVYLCASSLNRGGTDTQYFGPGTRLTVL.

The chain recombines TRBV28 with TRBJ1-1; TRBD1 is a possible D gene (5 bases). Trimming shortened V by 6 bases and J by 0 bases, and 11 bases separated the two germline ends. Germline V gives CDR1 MDHEN, CDR2 SYDVKM. This CDR3 is built from 14 residues. The chain's CDR3 is CASSLGLMNTEAFF. CDR3 DNA: TGTGCCAGCAGCCTGGGACTGATGAACACTGAAGCTTTCTTT.

The chain links TRBV15 to TRBJ2-3, with 11 bases that match TRBD2. V was pared by 6 bases and J by 4 bases, with 9 bases of the junction left unmatched. The CDR3 spans 16 residues. The V gene's germline CDR1 is LNHNV and CDR2 YYDKDF (reference sequence). The CDR3 bases are TGTGCCACCAGACCCCGTAGCGGGGGGGCCCCAGATACGCAGTATTTT. Its protein is CATRPRSGGAPDTQYF.

This clone has just one count. The chain joins TRBV19 to TRBJ2-1, with D tentatively TRBD2 (7 bases). Germline assignment: CDR1 LNHDA and CDR2 SQIVND (reference sequence). V lost 1 base and J 4 bases, leaving 20 bases between the germline ends. The CDR3 sequence is 18 residues long. CDR3 in amino acids: CASSIAHEGGRWYNEQFF. In nucleotides, the CDR3 is TGTGCCAGTAGTATAGCCCACGAGGGGGGGCGGTGGTACAATGAGCAGTTCTTC.

The chain recombines TRBV15 with TRBJ2-3; 15 bases match TRBD2. The germline V gene encodes CDR1 LNHNV and CDR2 YYDKDF (reference sequence). Trimming cost V 0 bases and J 2 bases; bases outside gene matches: 9. The CDR3 runs 20 residues. The CDR3 here is CATSRDKGLAGGRITDTQYF. CDR3 nucleotide sequence: TGTGCCACCAGCAGAGATAAGGGACTAGCGGGGGGCCGAATCACAGATACGCAGTATTTT.

The CDR3 bases are TGTGCCAGCAGCCAAGATCGGACAGGGCATTCACCCCTCCACTTT. It specifies CASSQDRTGHSPLHF. This chain joins TRBV14 and TRBJ1-6, with 8 bases that match TRBD1. CDR1 SGHDN and CDR2 FVKESK come from the germline V gene. The CDR3 is 15 residues long. Trimming removed 0 bases from V and 8 bases from J; junction bases left unmatched: 3.

The chain carries TRBV20-1 and TRBJ1-1; D may be TRBD1 (6 bases). The V end lost 6 bases, the J end lost 9 bases, and 14 bases lay between the germline ends. Germline CDR1 and CDR2: DFQATT and SNEGSKA (reference sequence). This CDR3 has 11 amino acids. The CDR3: CSAPTQGQAFF. The CDR3 nucleotides read TGCAGTGCGCCCACCCAGGGGCAAGCTTTCTTT.

The chain joins TRBV11-2 to TRBJ2-3; 8 nucleotides match TRBD2. The CDR3 is 16 amino acids. Trimming cost V 2 bases and J 2 bases; bases outside gene matches: 6. Per germline, CDR1 SGHAT and CDR2 FQNNGV. The CDR3 DNA follows: TGTGCCAGCAGCTTAATCAACGGGGGGGTCACAGATACGCAGTATTTT. Protein product: CASSLINGGVTDTQYF.

J is TRBJ1-2 and V is TRBV6-2 or TRBV6-3; maybe TRBD1 (5 bases). V gave up 6 bases and J gave up 3 bases, with 17 bases separating them. This CDR3 comprises 15 residues. Germline CDR1 and CDR2: MNHEY and SVGEGT. CDR3 sequence (DNA): TGTGCCAGCAGCTATGGACAAGCACCCTACTATGGCTACACCTTC. It encodes CASSYGQAPYYGYTF.

Here the CDR3 DNA reads TGTGCCAGTAGCCCGACAGCTAACACCGGGGAGCTGTTTTTT. This sequence encodes CASSPTANTGELFF. The chain combines TRBV19 with TRBJ2-2, with D tentatively TRBD1 (5 bases). Germline CDR1 and CDR2: LNHDA and SQIVND (reference sequence). The CDR3 length is 14 residues. V shed 6 bases and J shed 2 bases, with 10 bases lying between them. The variable domain in full, completed from reference TRBV19 and TRBJ2-2, reads DGGITQSPKYLFRKEGQNVTLSCEQNLNHDAMYWYRQDPGQGLRLIYYSQIVNDFQKGDIAEGYSVSREKKESFPLTVTSAQKNPTAFYLCASSPTANTGELFFGEGSRLTVL.

The chain links TRBV20-1 to TRBJ2-3, with 7 nucleotides matching TRBD2. J lost 6 bases, V lost 3 bases, and 6 bases had no gene match. In germline, CDR1 is DFQATT, CDR2 SNEGSKA (reference sequence). The CDR3 sequence is 13 residues long. The CDR3 sequence is CSASIPGRDTQYF. The CDR3 bases are TGCAGTGCTAGTATCCCCGGGAGGGATACGCAGTATTTT.

V and J are TRBV3-1 (or the pseudogene TRBV3-2) and TRBJ1-6, with unresolved D. The ends were cut back, 1 base at V and 9 bases at J, with 7 bases in the middle. Germline lookup yields CDR1 LGHDT and CDR2 YNNKEL (reference sequence). The length of the CDR3 is 13 residues. The CDR3 spells CASSQALSSPLHF. The CDR3 DNA reads TGTGCCAGCAGCCAAGCTCTGAGTTCACCCCTCCACTTT.

In this sample, this clone turned up a few times. The chain carries TRBV29-1 and TRBJ2-1; D is unresolved. This CDR3 comprises 11 residues. Germline CDR1 reads SQVTM; CDR2 reads ANQGSEA. V shed 5 bases and J shed 6 bases, with 8 bases lying between them. The CDR3 DNA reads TGCAGCGTTAGCCCGTTCAATGAGCAGTTCTTC. It specifies CSVSPFNEQFF.

This chain links TRBV7-2 with TRBJ2-7; TRBD1 aligns across 7 bases. This CDR3 comprises 13 residues. The V segment lost 4 bases and the J segment 4 bases; nucleotides outside the gene matches: 4. Germline V CDR1 and CDR2: SGHTA, FQGNSA. The chain's CDR3 is CASSYRQGYEQYF. The CDR3 DNA reads as TGTGCCAGCAGCTACAGACAGGGTTACGAGCAGTACTTC.

The chain couples TRBV4-3 to TRBJ1-6, with D possibly TRBD1 on 5 matching bases. V dropped 4 bases and J dropped 9 bases, with 13 bases sitting between them. The CDR3 runs to 14 residues. The germline gives CDR1 LGHNA, CDR2 YSLEER. CDR3 protein: CASSPGRVGSPLHF. The DNA for the CDR3 is TGCGCCAGCAGCCCGGGCAGGGTGGGTTCACCCCTCCACTTT.

J is TRBJ2-1 and V is TRBV7-2; 11 nucleotides match TRBD2. J gave up 0 bases and V 5 bases, and 3 bases lay outside the gene matches. Germline assignment: CDR1 SGHTA and CDR2 FQGNSA. The CDR3 sequence is 16 residues long. This CDR3 is CASSPSGGSSYNEQFF. For the CDR3, the DNA is TGTGCCAGCAGCCCTAGCGGGGGGAGCTCCTACAATGAGCAGTTCTTC.

The chain joins TRBV6-5 to TRBJ1-2; D may be TRBD1 (5 bases). V shed 2 bases and J shed 5 bases, with 6 bases lying between them. Germline V gene sequence: CDR1 MNHEY, CDR2 SVGAGI. This CDR3 contains 12 residues. The CDR3: CASSYDRYGYTF. The CDR3 coding sequence is TGTGCCAGCAGTTACGACAGATATGGCTACACCTTC.